The 31 T cell receptor beta chains reported below all come from one sample, sequenced in a study of beta chain features in type 1 diabetes. Since all of the isolated RNA was reverse transcribed, expressed TCRB transcripts were what got sequenced. TCRdb's table, derived via immunoSEQ multiplex PCR, lists solely in-frame clones and lacks some. The sample consists of around 500,000 clones, roughly 11% of them appearing once. Sequencing was done on a sample of naive CD4+ T cells from blood. These receptors all stem from a woman between 18 and 29 years old in good health.

The V and J genes are TRBV7-2 and TRBJ1-5; D unclear. The CDR3 has 17 residues. Germline V gene sequence: CDR1 SGHTA, CDR2 FQGNSA. Deletions cut 5 bases from V and 2 bases from J, with 19 bases between. The CDR3 bases are TGTGCCAGCAGCCAGAGGGTTTACACCGAGGGCAATCAGCCCCAGCATTTT. This sequence encodes CASSQRVYTEGNQPQHF.

This clone was counted between two and nine times. The chain joins TRBV4-2 to TRBJ1-4, with TRBD1 matching 11 bases. The germline CDR1 and CDR2 sequences are LGHNA and YNFKEQ. Germline trimming cut 4 bases from V and 0 bases from J; bases unmatched to any gene: 4. The CDR3 loop spans 17 amino acids. As DNA, the CDR3 is TGTGCCAGCAGCCGGCCGGGACAGGGGGCAACTAATGAAAAACTGTTTTTT. Translation gives CASSRPGQGATNEKLFF.

The CDR3 here is CASSFSGGNTGELFF. In DNA form, the CDR3 reads TGCGCCAGCAGCTTTAGCGGGGGAAACACCGGGGAGCTGTTTTTT. V and J are TRBV5-1 and TRBJ2-2, with 9 bases lining up with TRBD2. The junction had 1 base not matched to a gene; V was cut back by 2 bases and J by 2 bases. This CDR3 is built from 15 residues. Per the germline V gene, CDR1 is SGHRS and CDR2 is YFSETQ. The entire variable domain, with the rest obtained from reference TRBV5-1 and TRBJ2-2, is as follows: KAGVTQTPRYLIKTRGQQVTLSCSPISGHRSVSWYQQTPGQGLQFLFEYFSETQRNKGNFPGRFSGRQFSNSRSEMNVSTLELGDSALYLCASSFSGGNTGELFFGEGSRLTVL.

This clone has a handful of counts. The chain uses TRBV28 and TRBJ1-1; no definite D call. The germline CDR1 and CDR2 sequences are MDHEN and SYDVKM. CDR3 length: 15 residues. Trimming shortened V by 6 bases and J by 1 base, and 15 bases separated the two germline ends. CDR3 bases: TGTGCCAGCAGAGGGCCGGTCAGGAAGAACACTGAAGCTTTCTTT. Its protein is CASRGPVRKNTEAFF.

This clone was seen more than once but under ten times. This chain connects TRBV18 to TRBJ1-1; TRBD1 is a possible D gene (6 bases). This CDR3 has 12 residues. The germline gives CDR1 KGHSH, CDR2 LQKENI. V lost 1 base and J 8 bases, leaving 8 bases between the germline ends. The CDR3 loop reads CASSPLRGEAFF. The CDR3 DNA sequence: TGTGCCAGCTCACCACTCAGGGGAGAAGCTTTCTTT.

The chain carries TRBV25-1 and TRBJ2-3; 9 bases fit TRBD1. The V and J ends lost 4 bases and 0 bases, in that order; junction bases with no gene match: 2. The CDR3 is 15 amino acids. Germline V gene data show CDR1 as MGHDK and CDR2 as SYGVNS. This chain's CDR3 is CASSAGQGSTDTQYF. The DNA for the CDR3 is TGTGCCAGCAGTGCCGGACAGGGGAGCACAGATACGCAGTATTTT. Full variable domain (missing parts from reference TRBV25-1 and TRBJ2-3): EADIYQTPRYLVIGTGKKITLECSQTMGHDKMYWYQQDPGMELHLIHYSYGVNSTEKGDLSSESTVSRIRTEHFPLTLESARPSHTSQYLCASSAGQGSTDTQYFGPGTRLTVL.

This clone has just a few counts. The V and J genes are TRBV7-2 and TRBJ2-5; no definite D call. The CDR3 extends over 14 amino acids. V dropped 4 bases and J dropped 3 bases, with 12 bases sitting between them. Germline loops: CDR1 SGHTA, CDR2 FQGNSA. The CDR3 DNA follows: TGTGCCAGCAGCTCCCAGGTCCGTGAAGAGACCCAGTACTTC. Protein: CASSSQVREETQYF. Supplemented by reference TRBV7-2 and TRBJ2-5, the full variable domain reads GAGVSQSPSNKVTEKGKDVELRCDPISGHTALYWYRQSLGQGLEFLIYFQGNSAPDKSGLPSDRFSAERTGGSVSTLTIQRTQQEDSAVYLCASSSQVREETQYFGPGTRLLVL.

This clone was found a few times. The chain has TRBV27 and TRBJ2-3; D unclear. Germline values: CDR1 MNHEY, CDR2 SMNVEV (reference sequence). The germline V and J ends were trimmed by 8 bases and 5 bases, with 8 bases remaining between them. This CDR3 has 11 amino acids. In nucleotides, the CDR3 is TGTGCCAGCGGATACAGAGATACGCAGTATTTT. Amino acid sequence: CASGYRDTQYF.

Only a few counts were recorded for this clone. This chain's CDR3 is CASSLGTARNEKLFF. The DNA for the CDR3 is TGTGCCAGCAGCTTAGGGACGGCTCGAAATGAAAAACTGTTTTTT. The V and J genes are TRBV7-9 and TRBJ1-4, with D uncertain. Germline V gene sequence: CDR1 SEHNR, CDR2 FQNEAQ (reference sequence). Trimming stripped 1 base from V and 5 bases from J, with 11 bases between. The CDR3 runs 15 residues. The complete variable domain, with remaining parts taken from reference TRBV7-9 and TRBJ1-4, reads DTGVSQNPRHKITKRGQNVTFRCDPISEHNRLYWYRQTLGQGPEFLTYFQNEAQLEKSRLLSDRFSAERPKGSFSTLEIQRTEQGDSAMYLCASSLGTARNEKLFFGSGTQLSVL.

This clone was counted ten times or more. J is TRBJ2-5 and V is TRBV7-2, with D uncertain. The CDR3 loop spans 10 amino acids. Trimming left V 6 bases short and J 5 bases short, with 4 bases between. Germline lookup yields CDR1 SGHTA and CDR2 FQGNSA. CDR3 sequence (DNA): TGTGCCAGCAGTCACGAGACCCAGTACTTC. It codes for CASSHETQYF.

This clone was counted only a few times. CDR3 in amino acids: CATSGWAKNIQYF. For the CDR3, the DNA is TGTGCCACCAGCGGATGGGCCAAAAACATTCAGTACTTC. The rearrangement joins TRBV15 to TRBJ2-4; D unresolved. The CDR3 runs 13 residues. The ends were cut back, 5 bases at V and 1 base at J, with 6 bases in the middle. Germline values: CDR1 LNHNV, CDR2 YYDKDF (reference sequence).

Ten or more counts support this clone. This chain links TRBV29-1 with TRBJ2-7; TRBD2 agrees at 8 bases. Germline V lookup: CDR1 SQVTM, CDR2 ANQGSEA. The CDR3 runs to 14 residues. V shed 1 base, J shed 3 bases, and the junction held 5 bases outside the gene matches. This CDR3 reads CSVEVLAGFYEQYF. For the CDR3, the DNA is TGCAGCGTTGAAGTATTAGCGGGATTCTACGAGCAGTACTTC.

This clone showed up just a few times. The chain combines TRBV29-1 with TRBJ1-3; D not certain. This CDR3 has 15 amino acids. V was pared by 2 bases and J by 0 bases, with 11 bases between. Germline V gives CDR1 SQVTM, CDR2 ANQGSEA. CDR3 sequence: CSVEQIPFSGNTIYF. The CDR3 DNA is TGCAGCGTTGAACAAATACCTTTCTCTGGAAACACCATATATTTT.

The genes are TRBV2 and TRBJ2-1; D unresolved. CDR3 size: 12 residues. Germline values: CDR1 SNHLY, CDR2 FYNNEI. V was clipped by 7 bases and J by 10 bases, with 14 bases between them. In DNA form, the CDR3 reads TGTGCCAGCACTGCACAGACCGGCGAGCAGTTCTTC. It yields the protein CASTAQTGEQFF.

The rearrangement links TRBV7-9 to TRBJ2-7, with D tentatively TRBD2 (6 bases). Germline V gene data show CDR1 as SEHNR and CDR2 as FQNEAQ (reference sequence). V was clipped by 5 bases and J by 0 bases, with 11 bases between them. CDR3 length: 14 amino acids. CDR3 protein: CASSLQGGSYEQYV. Written as DNA, the CDR3 is TGTGCCAGCAGCCTTCAGGGAGGCTCCTACGAGCAGTACGTC.

For this clone: Other DNA sequences in the same sample also yield this CDR3. The chain carries TRBV20-1 and TRBJ2-1, with TRBD2 matching 8 bases. V lost 5 bases to trimming and J lost 7 bases; unmatched junction nucleotides: 1. The CDR3 loop spans 11 amino acids. Germline-derived CDR1 and CDR2 are DFQATT and SNEGSKA (reference sequence). CDR3 in DNA: TGCAGTGCTTCGGGAGGGAATGAGCAGTTCTTC. This encodes CSASGGNEQFF.

This sequence joins TRBV11-3 and TRBJ2-3; a weak D match, TRBD1 (6 bases). Looked up from germline, CDR1 is SGHNT and CDR2 is YENEEA. Between the trimmed V and J ends, which lost 2 bases and 2 bases, there was a span of 20 bases. The CDR3 consists of 18 residues. The CDR3 DNA reads as TGTGCCAGCAGCTTATCCCTATTCAACCGGGACAACACAGATACGCAGTATTTT. Translation gives CASSLSLFNRDNTDTQYF.

The V call is TRBV20-1, the J call TRBJ1-1, with TRBD1 identical over 9 bases. CDR1 is DFQATT, CDR2 SNEGSKA, per germline (reference sequence). This CDR3 has 11 amino acids. V was pared by 3 bases and J by 10 bases, with 3 bases of the junction left unmatched. For the CDR3, the DNA is TGCAGTGCTAGGGACAGGGGCCGAGCTTTCTTT. This sequence encodes CSARDRGRAFF.

This clone was counted only a few times. V usage is TRBV29-1 and J usage is TRBJ2-5, with D perhaps TRBD2 (6 bases). V was pared by 3 bases and J by 2 bases, with 19 bases between. The CDR3 extends over 16 amino acids. Germline CDR1 and CDR2: SQVTM and ANQGSEA. In DNA, the CDR3 is TGCAGCGTTGAGGGGGTCCAGGAGGGCGGGCAAGAGACCCAGTACTTC. This gives the protein CSVEGVQEGGQETQYF.

This sequence joins TRBV5-6 and TRBJ1-4; tentatively, D is TRBD1 (5 bases). The germline gives CDR1 SGHDT, CDR2 YYEEEE. V was clipped by 2 bases and J by 7 bases, with 12 bases between them. CDR3 length equals 14 residues. CDR3 nucleotide sequence: TGTGCCAGCAGCTTTAAGGGGAAGAGTGAAAAACTGTTTTTT. Translating it yields CASSFKGKSEKLFF.

This clone was detected a few times. The genes are TRBV7-2 and TRBJ1-1; unclear D gene. Germline CDR1 and CDR2: SGHTA and FQGNSA. V was cut by 5 bases and J by 4 bases, with 8 bases left in between. The CDR3 covers 12 residues. The CDR3: CASSRLGTEAFF. CDR3 coding DNA: TGTGCCAGCAGCCGGTTAGGCACTGAAGCTTTCTTT.

This clone was detected a few times. V usage is TRBV10-3 and J usage is TRBJ2-7, with D maybe TRBD2 (6 bases). Deletions cut 0 bases from V and 3 bases from J, with 12 bases between. The V gene's germline CDR1 is ENHRY and CDR2 SYGVKD. This CDR3 region has 15 residues. The CDR3 loop is CAISESRTNNYEQYF. The CDR3 nucleotides read TGTGCCATCAGTGAGTCGAGGACTAATAACTACGAGCAGTACTTC.

This clone occurred a few times. The V and J genes are TRBV18 and TRBJ1-1; D unclear. Per germline, CDR1 KGHSH and CDR2 LQKENI. The germline V and J ends were trimmed by 3 bases and 1 base, with 9 bases remaining between them. The CDR3 runs 14 residues. In nucleotides, the CDR3 is TGTGCCAGCTCACCGTCCGGAACGAACACTGAAGCTTTCTTT. It codes for CASSPSGTNTEAFF. The complete variable domain, with remaining parts taken from reference TRBV18 and TRBJ1-1, reads NAGVMQNPRHLVRRRGQEARLRCSPMKGHSHVYWYRQLPEEGLKFMVYLQKENIIDESGMPKERFSAEFPKEGPSILRIQQVVRGDSAAYFCASSPSGTNTEAFFGQGTRLTVV.

This chain uses TRBV7-3 with TRBJ2-3; no definite D call. Deletions cut 5 bases from V and 3 bases from J, with 6 bases between. The CDR3 runs 12 residues. Looked up from germline, CDR1 is SGHTA and CDR2 is FQGTGA. The chain's CDR3 is CASSAATDTQYF. The CDR3 nucleotides are TGTGCCAGCAGCGCCGCTACAGATACGCAGTATTTT.

The sample holds a few counts of this clone. This chain uses TRBV28 with TRBJ1-5; TRBD1 matches at 7 bases. Germline values: CDR1 MDHEN, CDR2 SYDVKM. V lost 8 bases and J lost 0; bases outside the gene matches: 4. The CDR3 runs to 14 residues. This CDR3 is CASLGQYSNQPQHF. CDR3 nucleotides: TGTGCCAGCTTGGGACAGTATAGCAATCAGCCCCAGCATTTT. Combining the CDR3 with reference TRBV28 and TRBJ1-5 gives the whole variable domain DVKVTQSSRYLVKRTGEKVFLECVQDMDHENMFWYRQDPGLGLRLIYFSYDVKMKEKGDIPEGYSVSREKKERFSLILESASTNQTSMYLCASLGQYSNQPQHFGDGTRLSIL.

The rearrangement uses TRBV14 and TRBJ2-1, with D perhaps TRBD2 (5 bases). CDR1 and CDR2 from the germline V gene are SGHDN and FVKESK. Deletions cut 0 bases from V and 9 bases from J, with 9 bases between. The CDR3 covers 13 residues. The CDR3 nucleotides read TGTGCCAGCAGCCAAGAATGGAGCGGTGAGCAGTTCTTC. Protein product: CASSQEWSGEQFF.

This clone was observed a handful of times. The chain is built from TRBV7-9 and TRBJ1-2; D call uncertain. Germline CDR1 reads SEHNR; CDR2 reads FQNEAQ (reference sequence). V was cut by 5 bases and J by 5 bases, with 9 bases left in between. The CDR3 extends over 12 amino acids. As DNA, the CDR3 is TGTGCCAGCAGCCCCGACTTATATGGCTACACCTTC. It specifies CASSPDLYGYTF.

This clone was seen only a few times. The V and J genes are TRBV28 and TRBJ1-1; 7 bases agree with TRBD1. The CDR3 covers 13 residues. After removal of 5 bases from V and 10 bases from J, the junction contained 10 bases not matched to a gene. Germline V gene lookup returns CDR1 MDHEN and CDR2 SYDVKM. CDR3 nucleotides: TGTGCCAGCAGTGTGCAGGGGGGTGGTGGAGCTTTCTTT. This gives the protein CASSVQGGGGAFF.

The DNA of the CDR3 is TGTGCCAGCAGCACTACCTGGGACAGGGCCCGCGAGCAGTACTTC. It encodes CASSTTWDRAREQYF. This chain connects TRBV2 to TRBJ2-7, with TRBD1 matching 9 bases. Germline lookup yields CDR1 SNHLY and CDR2 FYNNEI. This CDR3 is built from 15 residues. V dropped 6 bases and J dropped 6; count of bases not matched to a gene: 12.

The table lists this clone with a few counts. This chain connects TRBV7-9 to TRBJ2-3; D is undetermined. V lost 1 base and J lost 0, with 11 bases in between. Germline loops: CDR1 SEHNR, CDR2 FQNEAQ (reference sequence). The CDR3 is 16 amino acids. The CDR3 DNA sequence: TGTGCCAGCAGCTTAGTGGGCAGCCGGAGCACAGATACGCAGTATTTT. Residues: CASSLVGSRSTDTQYF.

The chain recombines TRBV7-9 with TRBJ2-1; D is unclear. Looked up from germline, CDR1 is SEHNR and CDR2 is FQNEAQ (reference sequence). The CDR3 loop spans 14 amino acids. The germline V and J ends were trimmed by 4 bases and 6 bases, with 13 bases remaining between them. The CDR3 nucleotides read TGTGCCAGCAGCTCCGCCAGTGGACGCAATGAGCAGTTCTTC. Translated: CASSSASGRNEQFF.